The 9 T cell receptor beta chains below come from one sample, sequenced in a study of control samples from healthy donors and cancer patients. Only in-frame clones appear in the TCRdb table, and some are missing; sequencing was by immunoSEQ multiplex PCR. The repertoire holds 150,000 or so clones, with over 90% as singletons. Source material: PBMCs. These receptors were obtained from a man in his 60s with colorectal cancer.

The V gene is TRBV9, the J gene TRBJ1-3; 7 bases are a match to TRBD1. Germline CDR1 and CDR2: SGDLS and YYNGEE. The trim removed 4 bases at V and 0 bases at J, leaving 4 bases unmatched. This CDR3 is 15 amino acids long. CDR3 region: CASSPGDSSGNTIYF. Written as DNA, the CDR3 is TGTGCCAGCAGCCCCGGGGACAGCTCTGGAAACACCATATATTTT.

The V call is TRBV15, the J call TRBJ2-1; the D gene is possibly TRBD2 (6 bases). The length of the CDR3 is 15 residues. CDR1 is LNHNV, CDR2 YYDKDF, per germline (reference sequence). Between the trimmed V and J ends, which lost 0 bases and 1 base, there was a span of 7 bases. The DNA of the CDR3 is TGTGCCACCAGCAGAGATCGGGGGTCCTACAATGAGCAGTTCTTC. Its translation is CATSRDRGSYNEQFF.

The genes are TRBV3-1 (or the pseudogene TRBV3-2) and TRBJ2-5, with 9 bases matching TRBD2. Germline assignment: CDR1 LGHDT and CDR2 YNNKEL (reference sequence). Losses at the gene ends were 1 base for V and 12 bases for J; bases not matched to a gene: 15. The CDR3 consists of 16 residues. This CDR3 reads CASSQGISTSGRPKYF. CDR3 sequence (DNA): TGTGCCAGCAGCCAAGGAATATCAACGAGCGGGAGGCCCAAGTACTTC.

This chain joins TRBV4-1 and TRBJ1-4; maybe TRBD1 (5 bases). CDR1 is MGHRA and CDR2 is YSYEKL in the germline V gene. Deletions cut 4 bases from V and 8 bases from J, with 14 bases between. This CDR3 spans 14 amino acids. CDR3 DNA sequence: TGCGCCAGCAGCCCCCGGGGGGATTCGGAAAAACTGTTTTTT. This encodes CASSPRGDSEKLFF.

The chain is built from TRBV19 and TRBJ1-3; weak D call: TRBD1 (5 bases). V shed 5 bases and J shed 7 bases, with 36 bases lying between them. Germline assignment: CDR1 LNHDA and CDR2 SQIVND (reference sequence). This CDR3 region has 21 residues. The CDR3 protein is CASSLSRPHVMIQGHWNTIYF. The CDR3 DNA follows: TGTGCCAGTAGTTTGAGTCGGCCCCACGTTATGATACAAGGACACTGGAACACCATATATTTT. Complete variable domain (other parts from reference TRBV19 and TRBJ1-3): DGGITQSPKYLFRKEGQNVTLSCEQNLNHDAMYWYRQDPGQGLRLIYYSQIVNDFQKGDIAEGYSVSREKKESFPLTVTSAQKNPTAFYLCASSLSRPHVMIQGHWNTIYFGEGSWLTVV.

This chain uses TRBV29-1 with TRBJ1-2; 10 nucleotides match TRBD1. The germline gives CDR1 SQVTM, CDR2 ANQGSEA. The CDR3 loop spans 15 amino acids. J was trimmed by 6 bases and V by 7 bases; bases with no gene match: 14. The CDR3 bases are TGCAGCGCCGGGACAGGGGTCTTGTTCACCAATGGCTACACCTTC. The encoded protein is CSAGTGVLFTNGYTF.

The chain couples TRBV4-3 to TRBJ2-1; 11 bases fit TRBD2. Trimming at V came to 1 base and at J to 2 bases, leaving 4 bases not matched to a gene. Germline values: CDR1 LGHNA, CDR2 YSLEER. This CDR3 contains 17 residues. The DNA of the CDR3 is TGCGCCAGCAGCCAAGGGTTTAGCGGGGGGGCCTACAATGAGCAGTTCTTC. This gives the protein CASSQGFSGGAYNEQFF.

V and J are TRBV24-1 and TRBJ2-7; a weak D match, TRBD1 (6 bases). The CDR3 is 16 amino acids. Looked up from germline, CDR1 is KGHDR and CDR2 is SFDVKD. V was cut by 3 bases and J by 3 bases, with 17 bases left in between. The CDR3 spells CATSDHRELAGYEQYF. The CDR3 bases are TGTGCCACCAGTGATCACAGGGAGCTGGCTGGCTACGAGCAGTACTTC.

This sequence joins TRBV5-1 and TRBJ1-4; 7 bases line up with TRBD1. V gave up 6 bases and J gave up 5 bases; unmatched junction bases: 7. CDR1 is SGHRS, CDR2 YFSETQ, per germline. This CDR3 has 14 amino acids. The DNA for the CDR3 is TGCGCCAGCAAAGAAGGGACAGTGAATGAAAAACTGTTTTTT. Translating it yields CASKEGTVNEKLFF.